This is a list of T cell receptor beta chains from one sample in a study of blood T cells in healthy people across ages. One entry per CDR3 protein, called by TCRdb with MiXCR from the 5' RACE reads. The sample contains fewer than 1 million distinct CDR3 sequences, around 43% of which appear only once. Material: blood. These TCRs come from a man aged 60 to 69 in good health. Both conserved end residues are part of each CDR3. The order of the fields is D gene, J gene, V gene, clone size, CDR3 protein, CDR3 DNA. A D gene is named only where the DNA matches it firmly. Size is stated for part of the rows, as once, few or many counts, or as a class when the clone is expanded.

>.|TRBJ2-5|TRBV24-1|.
CATSQGVETQYF
TGTGCCACCAGTCAGGGAGTGGAGACCCAGTACTTC
>.|TRBJ2-7|TRBV6-1|few
CASGYIVSEQYF
TGTGCCAGTGGTTATATTGTCTCCGAGCAGTACTTC
>.|TRBJ1-5|TRBV6-2/TRBV6-3|.
CASRGTEVDYQPQHF
TGTGCCAGCAGAGGGACCGAAGTGGATTATCAGCCCCAGCATTTT
>.|TRBJ2-1|TRBV12-3/TRBV12-4|many
CASNLRGGGAYNEQFF
TGTGCCAGCAACCTCAGGGGAGGGGGCGCATACAATGAGCAGTTCTTC
>.|TRBJ2-5|TRBV5-6|.
CASRRVSNEQYF
TGTGCCAGCAGGCGAGTAAGTAATGAGCAGTACTTC
>TRBD2|TRBJ2-5|TRBV5-4|.
CASSKPLTGGLETQYF
TGTGCCAGCAGCAAACCTCTTACGGGGGGGCTTGAGACCCAGTACTTC
>TRBD2|TRBJ2-1|TRBV5-1|.
CASTVAGGPNEQFF
TGCGCCAGCACCGTAGCGGGGGGGCCCAATGAGCAGTTCTTC
>.|TRBJ2-3|TRBV4-3|.
CASSQDVGTDTQYF
TGCGCCAGCAGCCAAGACGTTGGCACAGATACGCAGTATTTT
>.|TRBJ2-7|TRBV3-1|few
CASRPRPLSYEQYF
TGTGCCAGCAGGCCGCGACCTCTCTCCTACGAGCAGTACTTC
>.|TRBJ2-7|TRBV9|many
CASSVEKGATAGEQYF
TGTGCCAGCAGCGTAGAAAAAGGGGCAACAGCTGGGGAGCAGTACTTC
>.|TRBJ1-2|TRBV6-2/TRBV6-3|few
CASSIPAGDGYTF
TGTGCCAGCAGCATACCAGCAGGCGATGGCTACACCTTC
>TRBD2|TRBJ2-2|TRBV6-2/TRBV6-3|.
CASGDTLGGGTNTGELFF
TGTGCCAGCGGGGACACACTCGGCGGGGGGACCAACACCGGGGAGCTGTTTTTT
>.|TRBJ1-2|TRBV20-1|.
CSARDRVGNPEIGGYTF
TGCAGTGCTAGAGATAGGGTCGGGAATCCGGAAATCGGAGGCTACACCTTC
>.|TRBJ1-2|TRBV7-9|.
CASSQRGYTF
TGTGCCAGCAGCCAACGAGGCTACACCTTC
>TRBD2|TRBJ2-5|TRBV28|.
CASSFLAGGQETQYF
TGTGCCAGCAGTTTTCTAGCGGGGGGCCAAGAGACCCAGTACTTC
>TRBD2|TRBJ2-3|TRBV7-9|few
CASSPGLAGNTDTQYF
TGTGCCAGCAGCCCCGGACTAGCGGGTAACACAGATACGCAGTATTTT
>.|TRBJ2-2|TRBV2|.
CASSVRGAVGELFF
TGTGCCAGCAGTGTCAGGGGAGCGGTCGGGGAGCTGTTTTTT
>.|TRBJ2-4|TRBV9|.
CASSSTGTLDIQYF
TGTGCCAGCAGCTCAACCGGGACCCTTGACATTCAGTACTTC
>TRBD1|TRBJ1-5|TRBV12-3/TRBV12-4|.
CASMAGTGQNQPQHF
TGTGCCAGCATGGCCGGGACAGGTCAAAATCAGCCCCAGCATTTT
>TRBD1|TRBJ1-2|TRBV12-3/TRBV12-4|once
CASSWTGGASGYTF
TGTGCCAGCAGTTGGACAGGGGGCGCGTCGGGCTACACCTTC
>.|TRBJ2-7|TRBV7-2|few
CASSLAGGPYNEQYF
TGTGCCAGCAGCTTAGCGGGGGGTCCCTACAATGAGCAGTACTTC
>TRBD2|TRBJ2-7|TRBV12-3/TRBV12-4|few
CASGPSNPTGGSYEQYF
TGTGCCAGCGGGCCTTCAAATCCGACGGGGGGGTCCTACGAGCAGTACTTC
>.|TRBJ2-2|TRBV4-3|.
CASSQDTPPGTPNTGELFF
TGCGCCAGCAGCCAAGATACTCCCCCCGGGACACCGAACACCGGGGAGCTGTTTTTT
>TRBD2|TRBJ2-2|TRBV7-9|.
CASSRKSTSGVYGELFF
TGTGCCAGCAGCCGAAAATCTACTAGCGGAGTGTACGGGGAGCTGTTTTTT
>TRBD1|TRBJ2-3|TRBV20-1|.
CSEPGGSSDTQYF
TGCAGTGAACCAGGGGGTTCCTCAGATACGCAGTATTTT
>.|TRBJ2-5|TRBV11-2|many
CASSAGVETQYF
TGTGCCAGCAGCGCAGGGGTCGAGACCCAGTACTTC
>TRBD1|TRBJ1-2|TRBV29-1|few
CITSGTGGGEYGYTF
TGCATTACCTCAGGGACAGGGGGTGGTGAATATGGCTACACCTTC
>.|TRBJ2-3|TRBV5-1|few
CASSFGGASPGSDTQYF
TGCGCCAGCAGCTTCGGCGGGGCCTCCCCGGGTTCAGATACGCAGTATTTT
>TRBD2|TRBJ2-5|TRBV29-1|few
CSVSIDSRTSGGWLETQYF
TGCAGCGTGTCCATTGACTCCCGGACTAGCGGGGGGTGGTTGGAGACCCAGTACTTC
>TRBD1|TRBJ2-4|TRBV5-1|few
CASSPGQGTNIQYF
TGCGCCAGCAGCCCCGGACAGGGTACAAACATTCAGTACTTC
>.|TRBJ1-6|TRBV5-6|few
CASSLEPLPREISPLHF
TGTGCCAGCAGCTTGGAGCCGTTACCCCGCGAAATTTCACCCCTCCACTTT
>.|TRBJ2-3|TRBV25-1|.
CASSERLRTDTQYF
TGTGCCAGCAGTGAACGCCTACGCACAGATACGCAGTATTTT
>.|TRBJ2-1|TRBV6-2/TRBV6-3|.
CASSYNLGIGQFF
TGTGCCAGCAGTTACAACCTGGGAATCGGGCAGTTCTTC
>.|TRBJ2-4|TRBV12-3/TRBV12-4|.
CASTSEGPNIQYF
TGTGCCAGCACCTCGGAGGGGCCAAACATTCAGTACTTC
>TRBD1|TRBJ2-1|TRBV7-8|few
CASSYDRATYNEQFF
TGTGCCAGCAGCTACGACAGGGCGACCTACAATGAGCAGTTCTTC
>.|TRBJ2-7|TRBV29-1|.
CSVVFSTWRVSNEQYF
TGCAGCGTTGTGTTTAGTACGTGGAGGGTTAGTAACGAGCAGTACTTC